One sample yielded the 31 T cell receptor beta chains listed below, sequenced in a study of blood T cell repertoires in COVID-19. Sequencing was performed with immunoSEQ multiplex PCR; in TCRdb, only in-frame clones are kept and a portion is missing. The repertoire consists of 110,000 to 150,000 clones, with approximately 88% occurring once and the leading ten covering 1.7%. Sequenced: peripheral blood. The receptors originated from a woman aged 50 to 60 with acute or convalescent COVID-19.

This rearrangement joins TRBV4-1 to TRBJ2-7; the match to TRBD1 covers 12 bases. Per germline, CDR1 MGHRA and CDR2 YSYEKL. With V trimmed by 0 bases and J by 4 bases, 10 bases remained unmatched. The CDR3 totals 18 residues. The DNA for the CDR3 is TGCGCCAGCAGCCAAGATCCCTCACCGGGACAGGGGGCTTACGAGCAGTACTTC. It encodes CASSQDPSPGQGAYEQYF.

This clone was seen more than once but under ten times. This chain joins TRBV7-2 and TRBJ2-5; 10 nucleotides match TRBD2. This CDR3 contains 16 residues. V gave up 1 base and J gave up 2 bases; unmatched junction bases: 4. Per germline, CDR1 SGHTA and CDR2 FQGNSA. DNA for the CDR3: TGTGCCAGCAGCTTAGTGCCTAGCGGGGGTCAAGAGACCCAGTACTTC. As protein: CASSLVPSGGQETQYF.

The rearrangement joins TRBV29-1 to TRBJ1-2; the match to TRBD1 covers 7 bases. This CDR3 is 14 amino acids long. CDR1 is SQVTM, CDR2 ANQGSEA, per germline. The V and J ends lost 2 bases and 0 bases, in that order; junction bases with no gene match: 3. The CDR3: CSVETRGPNYGYTF. As DNA, the CDR3 is TGCAGCGTTGAAACTAGGGGGCCTAACTATGGCTACACCTTC.

The V gene is TRBV9, the J gene TRBJ1-1, with D perhaps matching TRBD1 (5 bases). V lost 0 bases and J 5 bases, leaving 11 bases between the germline ends. This CDR3 spans 14 amino acids. Germline loops: CDR1 SGDLS, CDR2 YYNGEE. CDR3 loop: CASSVGSGETEAFF. The CDR3 region has the DNA TGTGCCAGCAGCGTAGGATCGGGGGAGACTGAAGCTTTCTTT.

A few counts support this clone. The gene calls are TRBV4-1 and TRBJ1-5, with D possibly matching TRBD1 (5 bases). The CDR3 sequence is 13 residues long. Germline assignment: CDR1 MGHRA and CDR2 YSYEKL. Trimming removed 1 base from V and 13 bases from J, with 14 bases in between. CDR3 in amino acids: CASSQGPGGFQHF. DNA for the CDR3: TGCGCCAGCAGCCAAGGTCCCGGGGGTTTTCAGCATTTT.

This rearrangement joins TRBV2 to TRBJ1-1; possibly TRBD1 for D (5 bases). Germline assignment: CDR1 SNHLY and CDR2 FYNNEI. This CDR3 is built from 14 residues. V was cut by 6 bases and J by 8 bases, with 19 bases left in between. In DNA form, the CDR3 reads TGTGCCAGCAGCCCCTCGGGGGTTCGAGCCGAAGCTTTCTTT. This encodes CASSPSGVRAEAFF.

The V and J genes are TRBV25-1 and TRBJ1-1; no clear D. CDR1 is MGHDK and CDR2 is SYGVNS in the germline V gene. The CDR3 runs 14 residues. Trimming removed 1 base from V and 6 bases from J, with 12 bases in between. CDR3 DNA sequence: TGTGCCAGCAGTGAATCGGGCAGGAGGGCTGAAGCTTTCTTT. Protein sequence: CASSESGRRAEAFF. Complete variable domain (other parts from reference TRBV25-1 and TRBJ1-1): EADIYQTPRYLVIGTGKKITLECSQTMGHDKMYWYQQDPGMELHLIHYSYGVNSTEKGDLSSESTVSRIRTEHFPLTLESARPSHTSQYLCASSESGRRAEAFFGQGTRLTVV.

V usage is TRBV15 and J usage is TRBJ2-5; 7 bases match TRBD2. Germline CDR1 and CDR2: LNHNV and YYDKDF (reference sequence). Trimming took 5 bases from V and 3 from J; bases not matched to a gene: 9. This CDR3 has 15 amino acids. CDR3: CATSLPGGTEETQYF. The CDR3 nucleotides are TGTGCCACCAGCCTACCGGGGGGTACCGAAGAGACCCAGTACTTC.

V gene TRBV4-1 combines with J gene TRBJ2-1, with D possibly TRBD2 on 7 matching bases. The CDR3 is made up of 15 amino acids. The germline gives CDR1 MGHRA, CDR2 YSYEKL. V was clipped by 1 base and J by 9 bases, with 16 bases between them. CDR3 coding DNA: TGCGCCAGCAGCCAAGTGGGGGGGCGGGTCGGTGAGCAGTTCTTC. Translated, it gives CASSQVGGRVGEQFF.

The chain joins TRBV24-1 to TRBJ2-1; D is unresolved. The CDR3 runs 13 residues. Germline lookup yields CDR1 KGHDR and CDR2 SFDVKD. The V and J ends lost 4 bases and 9 bases respectively, with 12 bases between them. The CDR3 reads CATSDIHYSEQFF. The CDR3 DNA reads as TGTGCCACCAGTGACATTCACTATAGTGAGCAGTTCTTC.

The chain links TRBV5-8 to TRBJ2-7; TRBD2 matches at 7 bases. Looked up from germline, CDR1 is SGHTS and CDR2 is YDEGEE. This CDR3 has 14 residues. V was pared by 2 bases and J by 0 bases, with 2 bases of the junction left unmatched. The CDR3 spells CASSFRGGSYEQYF. For the CDR3, the DNA is TGTGCCAGCAGCTTCCGCGGGGGCTCCTACGAGCAGTACTTC.

This clone appeared a single time. The CDR3 reads CASSERTGLVNYGYTF. Here the CDR3 DNA reads TGTGCCAGCAGCGAACGGACAGGGCTGGTTAACTATGGCTACACCTTC. V is TRBV3-1 (or the pseudogene TRBV3-2) and J is TRBJ1-2; 8 bases are a match to TRBD1. CDR1 and CDR2 from the germline V gene are LGHDT and YNNKEL (reference sequence). The trim removed 5 bases at V and 1 base at J, leaving 9 bases unmatched. The CDR3 runs to 16 residues.

This clone was recorded only once. The V gene is TRBV19, the J gene TRBJ1-4; a possible D gene is TRBD1 (6 bases). Germline CDR1 is LNHDA and CDR2 is SQIVND (reference sequence). V was pared by 4 bases and J by 6 bases, with 15 bases between. The CDR3 runs 15 residues. DNA for the CDR3: TGTGCCAGTAGTAATACCGGACAGTCCTATGAAAAACTGTTTTTT. Protein: CASSNTGQSYEKLFF.

V and J are TRBV12-3 or TRBV12-4 and TRBJ1-1; a possible D gene is TRBD1 (5 bases). The ends were cut back, 1 base at V and 9 bases at J, with 6 bases in the middle. This CDR3 has 11 residues. The CDR3 DNA sequence: TGTGCCAGCAGTTTAGACAGGCAAGCTTTCTTT. This gives the protein CASSLDRQAFF.

The chain employs TRBV3-1 (or the pseudogene TRBV3-2) and TRBJ2-1, with 9 bases aligning to TRBD2. The CDR3 contains 16 residues. CDR1 LGHDT and CDR2 YNNKEL come from the germline V gene (reference sequence). V was clipped by 4 bases and J by 2 bases; unmatched bases: 6. The CDR3 loop is CASSRELAGTYNEQFF. Written as DNA, the CDR3 is TGTGCCAGCAGCCGAGAACTAGCGGGCACCTACAATGAGCAGTTCTTC.

J is TRBJ1-5 and V is TRBV9; TRBD1 might be the D (6 bases). Trimming took 3 bases from V and 0 from J, leaving 7 bases between them. In germline, CDR1 is SGDLS, CDR2 YYNGEE. CDR3 size: 14 residues. The DNA for the CDR3 is TGTGCCAGCAGCGCAGGGGATAGCAATCAGCCCCAGCATTTT. It encodes CASSAGDSNQPQHF.

This chain uses TRBV2 with TRBJ1-2; 8 bases align to TRBD1. Trimming cost V 4 bases and J 4 bases; bases outside gene matches: 2. The CDR3 covers 13 residues. The germline V gene has CDR1 SNHLY and CDR2 FYNNEI. CDR3 region: CASSATGGYGYTF. The CDR3 coding sequence is TGTGCCAGCAGTGCTACAGGGGGCTATGGCTACACCTTC.

This chain joins TRBV28 and TRBJ1-4, with a tentative D call TRBD1 (5 bases). Trimming left V 6 bases short and J 6 bases short, with 14 bases between. The CDR3 is 14 residues long. Germline-derived CDR1 and CDR2 are MDHEN and SYDVKM. In nucleotides, the CDR3 is TGTGCCAGCAGCATCCCGCAGGGCGATGAAAAACTGTTTTTT. Residues: CASSIPQGDEKLFF.

The V and J genes are TRBV6-1 and TRBJ2-7; D perhaps matches TRBD2 (6 bases). Germline lookup yields CDR1 MNHNS and CDR2 SASEGT. The CDR3 totals 17 residues. V lost 0 bases and J lost 3, with 18 bases in between. CDR3 DNA: TGTGCCAGCAGTGAAGCCCGGGGTGGGGGGTCCCTCTACGAGCAGTACTTC. Translating it yields CASSEARGGGSLYEQYF.

CDR3: CASSLSGTGSQETQYF. The CDR3 region has the DNA TGTGCCAGCAGCTTAAGTGGGACAGGGAGCCAAGAGACCCAGTACTTC. This chain connects TRBV7-3 to TRBJ2-5; 9 bases fit TRBD1. Germline lookup yields CDR1 SGHTA and CDR2 FQGTGA. The CDR3 runs 16 residues. With 1 base clipped from V and 1 base from J, the junction kept 4 bases outside the gene matches.

The rearrangement joins TRBV24-1 to TRBJ1-3; TRBD1 matches at 8 bases. The CDR3 has 15 residues. Germline assignment: CDR1 KGHDR and CDR2 SFDVKD. Losses at the gene ends were 6 bases for V and 4 bases for J; bases not matched to a gene: 7. CDR3 coding DNA: TGTGCCACCAGTCCAGGGGGCCCGGGCGGAAACACCATATATTTT. Translating it yields CATSPGGPGGNTIYF.

The gene calls are TRBV5-1 and TRBJ1-3, with D possibly being TRBD1 (5 bases). Germline assignment: CDR1 SGHRS and CDR2 YFSETQ. The CDR3 is 16 amino acids. Trimming left V 5 bases short and J 4 bases short, with 19 bases between. Here the CDR3 reads CASSLAGPLFGNTIYF. DNA of the CDR3: TGCGCCAGCAGTCTGGCAGGGCCTCTCTTCGGAAACACCATATATTTT.

This chain joins TRBV28 and TRBJ1-1; TRBD1 matches 8 bases. From germline, CDR1 is MDHEN and CDR2 SYDVKM. V dropped 6 bases and J dropped 3; count of bases not matched to a gene: 12. This CDR3 region has 16 residues. Here the CDR3 reads CASRTTRTGPHTEAFF. Here the CDR3 DNA reads TGTGCCAGCAGGACTACTCGGACAGGGCCCCACACTGAAGCTTTCTTT.

The chain is built from TRBV10-3 and TRBJ2-2; 9 bases match TRBD2. CDR1 and CDR2 from the germline V gene are ENHRY and SYGVKD. This CDR3 is 14 amino acids long. V gave up 10 bases and J gave up 0 bases; unmatched junction bases: 3. In DNA form, the CDR3 reads TGTGCCACCTTAGCGGGAGCGAACACCGGGGAGCTGTTTTTT. Encoded protein: CATLAGANTGELFF.

V and J are TRBV25-1 and TRBJ2-7; possibly TRBD2 for D (5 bases). The V end lost 4 bases, the J end lost 2 bases, and 12 bases lay between the germline ends. The germline V gene encodes CDR1 MGHDK and CDR2 SYGVNS. The CDR3 consists of 14 residues. CDR3: CASSVAGGAYEQYF. The CDR3 DNA sequence: TGTGCCAGCAGTGTGGCGGGCGGCGCCTACGAGCAGTACTTC.

The chain links TRBV15 to TRBJ1-1, with D tentatively TRBD1 (5 bases). V was shortened by 0 bases and J by 8 bases, with 10 bases between the two germline ends. Per germline, CDR1 LNHNV and CDR2 YYDKDF (reference sequence). The CDR3 has 13 amino acids. The CDR3 sequence: CATSRDRPGEAFF. As DNA, the CDR3 is TGTGCCACCAGCAGAGACAGGCCAGGGGAAGCTTTCTTT. Supplemented by reference TRBV15 and TRBJ1-1, the full variable domain reads DAMVIQNPRYQVTQFGKPVTLSCSQTLNHNVMYWYQQKSSQAPKLLFHYYDKDFNNEADTPDNFQSRRPNTSFCFLDIRSPGLGDTAMYLCATSRDRPGEAFFGQGTRLTVV.

This clone is a singleton in its sample. The chain joins TRBV4-2 to TRBJ1-3; D may be TRBD1 (6 bases). The germline gives CDR1 LGHNA, CDR2 YNFKEQ. The CDR3 runs 16 residues. V lost 5 bases, J lost 2 bases, and 16 bases lay in between. DNA for the CDR3: TGTGCCAGCAGCACACAGGGTTGGGAGCCTGGAAACACCATATATTTT. Translated, it gives CASSTQGWEPGNTIYF.

The chain employs TRBV4-1 and TRBJ1-5; 7 nucleotides match TRBD1. CDR3 length equals 16 residues. J gave up 3 bases and V 1 base, and 6 bases lay outside the gene matches. In germline, CDR1 is MGHRA, CDR2 YSYEKL. CDR3 loop: CASSQARQGVNQPQHF. The CDR3 bases are TGCGCCAGCAGCCAAGCCAGACAGGGTGTCAATCAGCCCCAGCATTTT.

This rearrangement joins TRBV6-5 to TRBJ1-1; D is perhaps TRBD1 (5 bases). The germline V gene encodes CDR1 MNHEY and CDR2 SVGAGI. The V and J ends lost 0 bases and 11 bases respectively, with 19 bases between them. The CDR3 has 15 residues. DNA for the CDR3: TGTGCCAGCAGTTACTCTCCTGCGACAGCCGTGGGGGCTTTCTTT. Its translation is CASSYSPATAVGAFF.

The chain uses TRBV4-2 and TRBJ2-1, with D possibly TRBD2 on 6 matching bases. Trimming took 1 base from V and 9 from J, leaving 10 bases between them. Germline CDR1 is LGHNA and CDR2 is YNFKEQ. CDR3 length: 13 residues. The CDR3 region has the DNA TGTGCCAGCAGCCAAGCTAGCGATCGTGAGCAGTTCTTC. Protein: CASSQASDREQFF.

The chain recombines TRBV12-3 or TRBV12-4 with TRBJ1-5, with D maybe TRBD1 (6 bases). V was trimmed by 7 bases and J by 4 bases, leaving 11 bases between them. The CDR3 covers 13 residues. DNA for the CDR3: TGTGCCAGCACCTGGACAGAGAATCAGCCCCAGCATTTT. Translation: CASTWTENQPQHF.